The 13 T cell receptor beta chains presented below share a single source sample, sequenced in a study of blood T cell repertoires in COVID-19. Using immunoSEQ multiplex PCR, the repertoire was profiled, and TCRdb retains in-frame clones only, with some absent. The sample yields 200,000 to 250,000 clones, 70% to 85% seen once. Sequenced sample: PBMCs or T cells enriched from blood (not recorded which). The receptors were sampled from a middle-aged man who had recovered from COVID-19.

The V gene is TRBV3-1 (or the pseudogene TRBV3-2), the J gene TRBJ2-5, with D unresolved. V was shortened by 2 bases and J by 1 base, with 11 bases between the two germline ends. Per the germline V gene, CDR1 is LGHDT and CDR2 is YNNKEL (reference sequence). This CDR3 region has 15 residues. CDR3 DNA sequence: TGTGCCAGCAGCCAACGGCAGGTGGGCCAAGAGACCCAGTACTTC. The encoded protein is CASSQRQVGQETQYF.

This sequence joins TRBV7-6 and TRBJ1-1, with D possibly being TRBD1 (5 bases). This CDR3 comprises 13 residues. Between the trimmed V and J ends, which lost 5 bases and 11 bases, there was a span of 18 bases. CDR1 is SGHVS, CDR2 FNYEAQ, per germline. The CDR3 is CASSPTGTQQAFF. CDR3 bases: TGTGCCAGCAGCCCCACAGGAACCCAACAGGCTTTCTTT.

The chain employs TRBV6-5 and TRBJ1-2; 7 nucleotides match TRBD1. The CDR3 extends over 11 amino acids. The germline CDR1 and CDR2 sequences are MNHEY and SVGAGI. The V gene end was trimmed by 8 bases and the J gene end by 5 bases; junction bases not matched to a gene: 2. This CDR3 is CASLQGYGYTF. In DNA, the CDR3 is TGTGCCAGCCTACAGGGGTATGGCTACACCTTC.

V usage is TRBV7-8 and J usage is TRBJ1-1; D may be TRBD1 (6 bases). V shed 6 bases and J shed 3 bases, with 17 bases lying between them. CDR3 length: 15 residues. Germline assignment: CDR1 SGHVS and CDR2 FQNEAQ. The CDR3 nucleotides read TGTGCCAGCAGACCCCCCGGGACACGGGACACTGAAGCTTTCTTT. This encodes CASRPPGTRDTEAFF.

The genes are TRBV2 and TRBJ2-7, with 15 positions matching TRBD2. The CDR3 sequence is 15 residues long. V dropped 4 bases and J dropped 8; count of bases not matched to a gene: 6. Germline V gene sequence: CDR1 SNHLY, CDR2 FYNNEI. The CDR3 here is CASSVSGLAGGKQYF. CDR3 coding DNA: TGTGCCAGCAGTGTGTCGGGACTAGCGGGAGGAAAGCAGTACTTC.

The rearrangement links TRBV9 to TRBJ1-3; D possibly corresponds to TRBD1 (6 bases). Trimming took 4 bases from V and 0 from J, leaving 11 bases between them. The CDR3 has 15 amino acids. In germline, CDR1 is SGDLS, CDR2 YYNGEE. CDR3 sequence reads: CASSWAGASGNTIYF. Here the CDR3 DNA reads TGTGCCAGCAGCTGGGCGGGGGCCTCTGGAAACACCATATATTTT.

The gene calls are TRBV18 and TRBJ2-6, with 8 positions matching TRBD2. Germline-derived CDR1 and CDR2 are KGHSH and LQKENI. CDR3 length: 22 residues. The J segment lost 2 bases and the V segment lost 0 bases, leaving 18 bases of the junction unmatched. The CDR3 sequence: CASSPPFFSGSHPRAGANVLTF. The CDR3 coding sequence is TGTGCCAGCTCACCACCGTTTTTCAGCGGGAGCCATCCAAGGGCTGGGGCCAACGTCCTGACTTTC.

The J gene is TRBJ1-1, the V gene TRBV12-5; TRBD1 matches 8 bases. Germline V CDR1 and CDR2: LGHNT, FRNRAP. J gave up 7 bases and V 5 bases, and 3 bases lay outside the gene matches. The CDR3 runs 12 residues. Written as DNA, the CDR3 is TGTGCTAGTGGTCACGGGACAGGTGAAGCTTTCTTT. This codes for CASGHGTGEAFF.

The chain uses TRBV6-5 and TRBJ2-1; no firm D call. V was clipped by 5 bases and J by 6 bases, with 8 bases between them. The CDR3 covers 12 residues. From germline, CDR1 is MNHEY and CDR2 SVGAGI. The DNA for the CDR3 is TGTGCCAGCAGTACTCTGATCAATGAGCAGTTCTTC. This gives the protein CASSTLINEQFF.

V gene TRBV3-1 (or the pseudogene TRBV3-2) combines with J gene TRBJ2-7; possibly TRBD2 for D (6 bases). V was clipped by 4 bases and J by 3 bases, with 13 bases between them. CDR3 length: 14 amino acids. CDR1 LGHDT and CDR2 YNNKEL come from the germline V gene (reference sequence). CDR3 protein: CASSRSGGSYEQYF. The CDR3 DNA is TGTGCCAGCAGCCGGTCCGGAGGGAGCTACGAGCAGTACTTC.

CDR3 loop: CASSLAGPYEQYF. In DNA, the CDR3 is TGTGCCAGCAGTTTAGCGGGGCCCTACGAGCAGTACTTC. V is TRBV27 and J is TRBJ2-7, with D perhaps matching TRBD2 (6 bases). V was clipped by 2 bases and J by 2 bases, with 7 bases between them. CDR1 and CDR2 from the germline V gene are MNHEY and SMNVEV (reference sequence). The CDR3 consists of 13 residues.

The rearrangement uses TRBV29-1 and TRBJ2-7; 7 bases line up with TRBD1. Germline lookup yields CDR1 SQVTM and CDR2 ANQGSEA. Trimming removed 7 bases from V and 2 bases from J; junction bases left unmatched: 14. The CDR3 consists of 15 residues. CDR3 in amino acids: CSARGGSGLTYEQYF. The CDR3 DNA reads as TGCAGCGCCAGAGGGGGCTCAGGGCTCACCTACGAGCAGTACTTC.

This chain connects TRBV7-2 to TRBJ1-1, with D hard to call. V lost 5 bases and J lost 8, with 6 bases in between. CDR1 is SGHTA and CDR2 is FQGNSA in the germline V gene. This CDR3 has 10 amino acids. Here the CDR3 reads CASSTGEAFF. The CDR3 coding sequence is TGTGCCAGCAGCACGGGGGAAGCTTTCTTT.